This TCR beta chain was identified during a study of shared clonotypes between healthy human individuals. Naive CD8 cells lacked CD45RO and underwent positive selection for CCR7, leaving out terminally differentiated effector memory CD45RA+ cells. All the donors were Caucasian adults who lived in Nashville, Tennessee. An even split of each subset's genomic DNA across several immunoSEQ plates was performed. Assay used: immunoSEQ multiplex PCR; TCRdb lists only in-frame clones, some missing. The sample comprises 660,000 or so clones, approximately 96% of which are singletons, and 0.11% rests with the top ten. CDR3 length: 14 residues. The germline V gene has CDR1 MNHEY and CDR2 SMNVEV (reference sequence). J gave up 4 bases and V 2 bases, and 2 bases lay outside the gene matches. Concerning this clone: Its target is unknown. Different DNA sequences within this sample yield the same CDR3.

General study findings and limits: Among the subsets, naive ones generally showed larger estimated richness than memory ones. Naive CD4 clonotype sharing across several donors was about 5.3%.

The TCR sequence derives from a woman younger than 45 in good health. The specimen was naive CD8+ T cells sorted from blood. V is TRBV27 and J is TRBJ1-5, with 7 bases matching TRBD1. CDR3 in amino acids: CASSLRDSNQPQHF. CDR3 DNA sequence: TGTGCCAGCAGTTTAAGGGACAGTAATCAGCCCCAGCATTTT.